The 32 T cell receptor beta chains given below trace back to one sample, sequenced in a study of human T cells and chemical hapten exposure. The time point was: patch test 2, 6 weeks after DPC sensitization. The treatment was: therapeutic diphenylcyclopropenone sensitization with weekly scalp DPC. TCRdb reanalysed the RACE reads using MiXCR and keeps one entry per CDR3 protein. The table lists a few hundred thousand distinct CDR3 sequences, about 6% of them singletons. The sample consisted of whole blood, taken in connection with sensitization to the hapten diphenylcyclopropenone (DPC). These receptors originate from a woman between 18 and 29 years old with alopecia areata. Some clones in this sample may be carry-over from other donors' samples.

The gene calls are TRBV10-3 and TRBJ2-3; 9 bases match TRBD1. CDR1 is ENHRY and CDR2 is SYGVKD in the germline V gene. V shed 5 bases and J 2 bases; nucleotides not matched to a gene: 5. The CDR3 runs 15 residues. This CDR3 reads CAISRGQGYTDTQYF. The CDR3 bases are TGTGCCATCAGTAGGGGACAGGGCTACACAGATACGCAGTATTTT.

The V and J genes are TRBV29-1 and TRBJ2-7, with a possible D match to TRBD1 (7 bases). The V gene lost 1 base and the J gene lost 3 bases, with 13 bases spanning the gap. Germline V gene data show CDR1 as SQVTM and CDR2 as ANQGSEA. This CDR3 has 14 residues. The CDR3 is CSVEGRQGLYEQYF. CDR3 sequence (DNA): TGCAGCGTTGAAGGTAGACAGGGACTCTACGAGCAGTACTTC.

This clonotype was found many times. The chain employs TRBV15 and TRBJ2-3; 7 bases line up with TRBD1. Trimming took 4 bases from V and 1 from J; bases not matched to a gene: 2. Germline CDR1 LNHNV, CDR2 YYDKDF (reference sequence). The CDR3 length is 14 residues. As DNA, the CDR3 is TGTGCCACCAGCATTACAGGGGGCACAGATACGCAGTATTTT. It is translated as CATSITGGTDTQYF.

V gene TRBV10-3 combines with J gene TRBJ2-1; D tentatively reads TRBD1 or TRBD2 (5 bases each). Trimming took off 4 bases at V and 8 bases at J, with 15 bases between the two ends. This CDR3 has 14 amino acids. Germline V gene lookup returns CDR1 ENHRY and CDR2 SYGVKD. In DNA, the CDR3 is TGTGCCATCAGTGGAGATCGAGGGGTGGATGAGCAGTTCTTC. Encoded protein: CAISGDRGVDEQFF.

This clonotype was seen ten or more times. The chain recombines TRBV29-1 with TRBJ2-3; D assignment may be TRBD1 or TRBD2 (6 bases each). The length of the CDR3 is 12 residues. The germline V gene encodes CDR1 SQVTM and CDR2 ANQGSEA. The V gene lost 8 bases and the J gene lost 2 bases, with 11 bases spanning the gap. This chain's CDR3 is CSQSGATDTQYF. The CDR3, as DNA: TGCAGCCAGTCGGGGGCCACAGATACGCAGTATTTT.

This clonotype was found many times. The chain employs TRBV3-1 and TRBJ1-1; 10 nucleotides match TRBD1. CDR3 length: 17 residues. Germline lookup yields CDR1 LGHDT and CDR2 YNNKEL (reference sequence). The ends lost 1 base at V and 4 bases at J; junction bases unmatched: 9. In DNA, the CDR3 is TGTGCCAGCAGCCAAGGGGATCCGGGACAGGGGAGCACTGAAGCTTTCTTT. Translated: CASSQGDPGQGSTEAFF.

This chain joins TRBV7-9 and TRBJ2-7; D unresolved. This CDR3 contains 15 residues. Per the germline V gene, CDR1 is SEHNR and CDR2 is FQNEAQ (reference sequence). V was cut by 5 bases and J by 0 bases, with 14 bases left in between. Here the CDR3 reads CASSLGPDSSYEQYF. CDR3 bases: TGTGCCAGCAGCCTGGGCCCCGATTCCTCCTACGAGCAGTACTTC.

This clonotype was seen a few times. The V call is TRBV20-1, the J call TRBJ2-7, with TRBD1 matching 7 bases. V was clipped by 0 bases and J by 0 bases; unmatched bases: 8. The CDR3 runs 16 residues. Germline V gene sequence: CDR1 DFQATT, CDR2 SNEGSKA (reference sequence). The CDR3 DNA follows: TGCAGTGCTAGAGACCCGGGACAGAGGAGCTCCTACGAGCAGTACTTC. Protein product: CSARDPGQRSSYEQYF.

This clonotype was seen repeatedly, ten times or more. The CDR3: CASSEEATQEAFF. In DNA form, the CDR3 reads TGTGCCAGCAGTGAAGAGGCGACCCAAGAAGCTTTCTTT. J is TRBJ1-1 and V is TRBV6-4; D call uncertain. The CDR3 totals 13 residues. Germline CDR1 MRHNA, CDR2 SNTAGT. Trimming removed 3 bases from V and 8 bases from J, with 13 bases in between.

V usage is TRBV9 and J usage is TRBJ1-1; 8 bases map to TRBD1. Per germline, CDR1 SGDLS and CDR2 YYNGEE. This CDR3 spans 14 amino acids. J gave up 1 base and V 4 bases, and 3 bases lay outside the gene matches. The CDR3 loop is CASSWTGTNTEAFF. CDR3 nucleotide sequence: TGTGCCAGCAGCTGGACAGGGACGAACACTGAAGCTTTCTTT. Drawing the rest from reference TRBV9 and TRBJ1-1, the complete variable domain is DSGVTQTPKHLITATGQRVTLRCSPRSGDLSVYWYQQSLDQGLQFLIQYYNGEERAKGNILERFSAQQFPDLHSELNLSSLELGDSALYFCASSWTGTNTEAFFGQGTRLTVV.

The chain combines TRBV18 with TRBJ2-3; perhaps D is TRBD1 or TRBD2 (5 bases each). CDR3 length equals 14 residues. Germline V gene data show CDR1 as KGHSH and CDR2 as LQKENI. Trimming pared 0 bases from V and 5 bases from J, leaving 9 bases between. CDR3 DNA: TGTGCCAGCTCACCACCGGGGGATGGAGATACGCAGTATTTT. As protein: CASSPPGDGDTQYF. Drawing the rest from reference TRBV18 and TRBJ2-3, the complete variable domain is NAGVMQNPRHLVRRRGQEARLRCSPMKGHSHVYWYRQLPEEGLKFMVYLQKENIIDESGMPKERFSAEFPKEGPSILRIQQVVRGDSAAYFCASSPPGDGDTQYFGPGTRLTVL.

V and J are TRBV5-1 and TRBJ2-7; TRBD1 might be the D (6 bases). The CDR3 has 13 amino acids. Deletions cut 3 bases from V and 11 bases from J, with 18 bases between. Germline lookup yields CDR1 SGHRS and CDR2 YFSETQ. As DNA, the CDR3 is TGCGCCAGCAGCTGGAGGTGGGCAGGGGTAAAGTACTTC. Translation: CASSWRWAGVKYF.

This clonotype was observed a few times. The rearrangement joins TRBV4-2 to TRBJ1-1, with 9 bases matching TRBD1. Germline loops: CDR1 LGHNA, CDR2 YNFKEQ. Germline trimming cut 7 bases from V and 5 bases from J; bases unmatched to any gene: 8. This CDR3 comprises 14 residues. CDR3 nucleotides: TGTGCCAGCACCCCCGACAGGGGGTGGACTGAAGCTTTCTTT. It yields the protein CASTPDRGWTEAFF.

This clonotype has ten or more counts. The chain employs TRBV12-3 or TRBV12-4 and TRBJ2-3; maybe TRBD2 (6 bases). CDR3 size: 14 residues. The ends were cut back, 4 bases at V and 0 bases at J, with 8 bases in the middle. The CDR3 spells CASSSGLSTDTQYF. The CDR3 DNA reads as TGTGCCAGCAGTTCGGGACTTAGCACAGATACGCAGTATTTT.

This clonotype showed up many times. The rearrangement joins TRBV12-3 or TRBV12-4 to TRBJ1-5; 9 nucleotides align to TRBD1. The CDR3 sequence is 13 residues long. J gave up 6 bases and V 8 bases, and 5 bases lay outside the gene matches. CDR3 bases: TGTGCCAGCGATACAGGGGGCGGTCAGCCCCAGCATTTT. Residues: CASDTGGGQPQHF.

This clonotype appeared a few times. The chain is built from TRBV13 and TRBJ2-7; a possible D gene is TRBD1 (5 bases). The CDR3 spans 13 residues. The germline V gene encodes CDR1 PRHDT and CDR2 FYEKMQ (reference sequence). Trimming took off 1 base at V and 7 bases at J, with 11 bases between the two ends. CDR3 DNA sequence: TGTGCCAGCAGCTTAGAGGGGTCACGGGAGCAGTACTTC. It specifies CASSLEGSREQYF.

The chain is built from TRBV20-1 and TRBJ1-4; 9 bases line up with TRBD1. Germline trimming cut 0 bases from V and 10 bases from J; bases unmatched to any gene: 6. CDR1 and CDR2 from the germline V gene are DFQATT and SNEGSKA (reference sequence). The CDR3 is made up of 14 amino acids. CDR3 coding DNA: TGCAGTGCTAGAGAGCCGGGACAGGGTGGAAAACTGTTTTTT. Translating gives CSAREPGQGGKLFF.

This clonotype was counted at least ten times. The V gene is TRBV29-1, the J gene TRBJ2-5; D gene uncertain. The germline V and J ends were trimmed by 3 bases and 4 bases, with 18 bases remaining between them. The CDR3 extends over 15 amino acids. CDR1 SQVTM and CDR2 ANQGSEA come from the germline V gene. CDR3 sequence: CSVDPHLRIGETQYF. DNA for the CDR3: TGCAGCGTTGACCCCCACTTACGAATTGGAGAGACCCAGTACTTC.

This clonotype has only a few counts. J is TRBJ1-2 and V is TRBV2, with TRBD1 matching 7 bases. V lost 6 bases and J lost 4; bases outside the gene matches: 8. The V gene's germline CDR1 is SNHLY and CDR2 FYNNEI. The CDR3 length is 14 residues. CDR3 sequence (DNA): TGTGCCAGCAGCGCAGGGGGAACCACCTATGGCTACACCTTC. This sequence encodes CASSAGGTTYGYTF.

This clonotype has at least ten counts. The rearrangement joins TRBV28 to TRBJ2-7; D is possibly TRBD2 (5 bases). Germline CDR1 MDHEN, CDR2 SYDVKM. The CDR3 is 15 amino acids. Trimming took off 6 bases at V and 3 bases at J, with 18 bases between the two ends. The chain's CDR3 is CASSPPPNRDYEQYF. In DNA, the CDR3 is TGTGCCAGCAGCCCGCCGCCGAATCGGGACTACGAGCAGTACTTC.

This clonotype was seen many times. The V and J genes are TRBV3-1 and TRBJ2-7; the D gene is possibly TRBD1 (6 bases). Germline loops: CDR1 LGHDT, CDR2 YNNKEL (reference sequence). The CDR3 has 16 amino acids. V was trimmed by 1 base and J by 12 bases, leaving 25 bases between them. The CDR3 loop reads CASSQVLVGALALGYF. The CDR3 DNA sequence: TGTGCCAGCAGCCAAGTTCTTGTGGGGGCCCTTGCATTAGGGTACTTC.

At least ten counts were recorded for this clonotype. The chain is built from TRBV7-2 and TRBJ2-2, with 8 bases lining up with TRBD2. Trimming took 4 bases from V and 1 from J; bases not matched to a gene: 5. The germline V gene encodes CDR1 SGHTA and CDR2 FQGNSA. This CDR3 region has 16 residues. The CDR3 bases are TGTGCCAGCAGCTCCCCGGGGGGGGTGAACACCGGGGAGCTGTTTTTT. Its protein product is CASSSPGGVNTGELFF.

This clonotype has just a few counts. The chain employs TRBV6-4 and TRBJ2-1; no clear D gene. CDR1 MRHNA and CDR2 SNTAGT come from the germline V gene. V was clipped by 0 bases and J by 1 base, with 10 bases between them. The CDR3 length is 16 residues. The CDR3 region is CASSDSNRISYNEQFF. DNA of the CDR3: TGTGCCAGCAGTGACTCTAACAGAATTTCCTACAATGAGCAGTTCTTC.

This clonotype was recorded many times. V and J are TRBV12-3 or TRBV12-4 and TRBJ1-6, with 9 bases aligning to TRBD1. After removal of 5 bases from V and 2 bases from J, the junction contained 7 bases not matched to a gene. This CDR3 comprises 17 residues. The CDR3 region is CASSGGTGRPYNSPLHF. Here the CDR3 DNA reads TGTGCCAGCAGTGGGGGGACAGGGAGACCCTATAATTCACCCCTCCACTTT.

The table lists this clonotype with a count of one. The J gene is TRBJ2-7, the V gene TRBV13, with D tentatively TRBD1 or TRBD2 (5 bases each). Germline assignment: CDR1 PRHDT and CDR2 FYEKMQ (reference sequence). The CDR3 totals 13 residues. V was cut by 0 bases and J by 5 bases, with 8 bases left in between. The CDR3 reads CASSLGRGHEQYF. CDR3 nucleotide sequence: TGTGCCAGCAGCTTAGGCCGGGGCCACGAGCAGTACTTC.

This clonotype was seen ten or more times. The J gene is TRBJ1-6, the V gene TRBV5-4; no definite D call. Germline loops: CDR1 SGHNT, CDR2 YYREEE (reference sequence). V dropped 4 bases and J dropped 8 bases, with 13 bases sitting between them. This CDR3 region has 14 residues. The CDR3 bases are TGTGCCAGCAGCCGAGGAGGATCGGATTCACCCCTCCACTTT. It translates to CASSRGGSDSPLHF.

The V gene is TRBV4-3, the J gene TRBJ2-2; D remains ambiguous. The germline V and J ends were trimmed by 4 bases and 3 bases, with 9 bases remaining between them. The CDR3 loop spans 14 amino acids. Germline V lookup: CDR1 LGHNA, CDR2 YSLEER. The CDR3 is CASSPMPDTGELFF. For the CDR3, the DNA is TGCGCCAGCAGCCCCATGCCGGACACCGGGGAGCTGTTTTTT.

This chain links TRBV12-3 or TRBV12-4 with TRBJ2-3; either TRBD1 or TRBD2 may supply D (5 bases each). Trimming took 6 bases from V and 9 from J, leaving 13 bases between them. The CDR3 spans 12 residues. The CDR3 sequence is CASSQGPTTQYF. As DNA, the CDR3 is TGTGCCAGCAGCCAGGGACCAACCACGCAGTATTTT.

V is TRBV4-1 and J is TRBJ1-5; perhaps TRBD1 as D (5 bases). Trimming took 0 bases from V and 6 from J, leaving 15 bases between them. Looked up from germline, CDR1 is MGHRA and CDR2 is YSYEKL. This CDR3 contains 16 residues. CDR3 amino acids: CASSQDYQGITQPQHF. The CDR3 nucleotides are TGCGCCAGCAGCCAAGATTATCAGGGTATAACTCAGCCCCAGCATTTT.

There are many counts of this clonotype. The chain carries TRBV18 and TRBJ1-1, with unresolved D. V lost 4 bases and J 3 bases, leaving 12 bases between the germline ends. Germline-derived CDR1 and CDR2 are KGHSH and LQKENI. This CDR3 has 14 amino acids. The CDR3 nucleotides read TGTGCCAGCTCACTGAACTTGAAGGACACTGAAGCTTTCTTT. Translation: CASSLNLKDTEAFF.

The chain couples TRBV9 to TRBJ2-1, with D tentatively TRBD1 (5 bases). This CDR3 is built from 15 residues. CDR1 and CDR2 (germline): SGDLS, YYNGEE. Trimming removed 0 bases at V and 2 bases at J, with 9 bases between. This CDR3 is CASSVGSGPYNEQFF. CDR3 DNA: TGTGCCAGCAGCGTAGGGTCAGGGCCCTACAATGAGCAGTTCTTC. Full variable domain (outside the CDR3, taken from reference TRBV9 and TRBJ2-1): DSGVTQTPKHLITATGQRVTLRCSPRSGDLSVYWYQQSLDQGLQFLIQYYNGEERAKGNILERFSAQQFPDLHSELNLSSLELGDSALYFCASSVGSGPYNEQFFGPGTRLTVL.

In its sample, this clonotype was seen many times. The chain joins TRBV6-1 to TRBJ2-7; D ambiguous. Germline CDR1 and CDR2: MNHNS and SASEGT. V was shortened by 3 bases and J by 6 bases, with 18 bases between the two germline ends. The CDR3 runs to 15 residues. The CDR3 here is CASSEPSGRSGEQYF. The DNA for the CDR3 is TGTGCCAGCAGTGAGCCGTCGGGCAGGTCAGGCGAGCAGTACTTC.